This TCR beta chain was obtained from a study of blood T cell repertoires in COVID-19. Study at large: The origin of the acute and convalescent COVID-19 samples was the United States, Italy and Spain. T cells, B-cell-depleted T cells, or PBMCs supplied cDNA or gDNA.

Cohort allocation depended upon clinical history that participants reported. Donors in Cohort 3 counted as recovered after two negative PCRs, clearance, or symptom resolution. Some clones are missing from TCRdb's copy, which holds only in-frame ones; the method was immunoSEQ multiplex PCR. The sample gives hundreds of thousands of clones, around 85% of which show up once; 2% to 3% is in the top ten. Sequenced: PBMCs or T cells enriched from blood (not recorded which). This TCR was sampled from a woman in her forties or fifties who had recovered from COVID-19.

CDR3 loop: CARPHQGAYGYTF. In DNA form, the CDR3 reads TGTGCCAGGCCCCACCAGGGTGCTTATGGCTACACCTTC. The chain joins TRBV19 to TRBJ1-2; weak D call: TRBD1 (5 bases). The V gene lost 9 bases and the J gene lost 5 bases, with 16 bases spanning the gap. This CDR3 spans 13 amino acids. CDR1 and CDR2 (germline): LNHDA, SQIVND (reference sequence).